The entry that follows covers one TCR beta chain sequence. This sample is drawn from a study of blood T cell repertoires in COVID-19. Overall study: Whether acute or convalescent, the COVID-19 samples came from the United States, Italy and Spain. The cDNA or gDNA used as material had been derived from T cells, B-cell-depleted T cells, or PBMCs.

The data were produced by immunoSEQ multiplex PCR, yet TCRdb's version contains in-frame clones alone and is incomplete. The profile covers approximately 40,000 clones, with around 84% appearing a single time and around two fifths taken by the ten largest. Germline V gene data show CDR1 as SGHTA and CDR2 as FQGNSA. CDR3 length: 12 residues. V was cut by 5 bases and J by 8 bases, with 11 bases left in between. The chain links TRBV7-2 to TRBJ2-3; unclear D gene. The material sequenced was peripheral blood. The sequence came from a human donor in a cohort sampled during active COVID-19. In DNA form, the CDR3 reads TGTGCCAGCAGCCCCGACTCGGGTACGCAGTATTTT. Its protein product is CASSPDSGTQYF.